What follows describes a single TCR beta chain. The antigen remains undetermined. The method was immunoSEQ multiplex PCR; TCRdb's version includes in-frame clones alone and lacks a portion of them. The table includes roughly 30,000 clones, approximately 90% detected once. The data originate from a study of T cell clonotyping in hematopoietic cell transplantation. The V gene's germline CDR1 is MNHNY and CDR2 SVGAGI (reference sequence). J lost 4 bases, V lost 7 bases, and 5 bases had no gene match. There are 13 residues in the CDR3. Notes on the study in general: Recipient TCR diversity dropped after transplant; expanded clonotypes rose from day 30 to 180.

V and J are TRBV6-6 and TRBJ2-3; 7 bases align to TRBD2. The source was PBMCs, collected 100 days after allogeneic stem cell transplant. This clonotype was obtained from a female patient aged 50-59 years who had an allogeneic stem cell transplant from a related donor, so the T cells may come from the graft donor. Some clones in this sample may be carry-over from other donors' samples. This CDR3 reads CASKSSGPDTQYF. Here the CDR3 DNA reads TGTGCCAGCAAAAGTAGCGGGCCAGATACGCAGTATTTT.